This T cell receptor beta chain comes out of a study of OX40 agonist ivuxolimab in advanced cancers. Study observations and caveats: On average, CD8+ T cells showed a greater number of expanded clones than CD4+. Within 6 weeks, CD4+ and CD8+ blood T cells expanded clonally at 0.1 to 3.0 mg/kg.

TCRdb's copy holds only in-frame clones and misses some; the assay was immunoSEQ multiplex PCR. The sample contains 7,200 or so clones, over 60% of which appear only once. A word on this clone: Its antigen remains unknown.

Germline CDR1 reads MNHEY; CDR2 reads SVGAGI. This CDR3 is built from 13 residues. V trimming: 7 bases; J trimming: 8 bases; junction bases outside the gene matches: 10. Exclusion of a patient followed from autoimmune disease history or systemic immunosuppression. Blood sampling took place at baseline, cycle 4 day 1, and cycle 7 day 1. The rearrangement links TRBV6-5 to TRBJ1-2; TRBD1 agrees at 7 bases. This receptor was taken from an adult with an advanced solid tumor such as melanoma, head and neck, liver or kidney cancer. This material consisted of CD4+ or CD8+ T cells sorted from blood, taken in a trial of the OX40 agonist ivuxolimab. The CDR3 bases are TGTGCCAGCACTAATACAGGGGCGTGGGGCTACACCTTC. Amino acids: CASTNTGAWGYTF.